This T cell receptor beta chain emerged from a study of monozygotic twins with inflammatory bowel disease. Findings and limits, study-wide: Whereas healthy co-twins had higher TCRbeta diversity (inverse Simpson), IBD patients had lower diversity.

The CDR3 has 13 residues. Germline CDR1 is MRHNA and CDR2 is SNTAGT. After re-calling the 5' RACE reads, TCRdb lists one entry per CDR3 protein, DNA absent. With a few hundred thousand distinct CDR3 sequences in the sample, the ten largest clones hold roughly 2.6%. Blood samples of approximately 2.4 ml were drawn from every donor. As for this clonotype: No antigen is known for it.

The clonotype was recovered from a human donor with ulcerative colitis or Crohn's disease, or a healthy co-twin of an affected twin (not recorded which). The gene calls are TRBV6-4 and TRBJ2-7; TCRdb's D call of TRBD1 is untestable without DNA. What was sequenced was blood. The CDR3 reads CASSDSDRGEQYF.